This T cell receptor (beta chain) originates from a study of naive and memory T cell subsets (dated by TCRdb to the late 2010s). In the study overall: According to the figure summarizing the samples, there were around ten blood donors, 7 tuberculin skin test biopsies and 3 saline control biopsies. Usually PCR2 was run as a SYBR Green qPCR and stopped at a set threshold, although low-input samples could use end-point PCR (roughly 6 cycles) instead.

This clonotype was counted ten times or more. This clone's antigen is unknown. No much larger clone exists at a distance of one base, and base qualities are not known. The library was made by 5' RACE. The ligated cDNA was amplified in four rounds of PCR with nested alpha and beta constant region primers together with the SP2 primer. For the blood and skin samples, reverse transcription of TCR RNA was done with SuperScript IV along with alpha and beta constant region primers. An oligonucleotide carrying the Illumina SP2 primer and a UMI was ligated to the 3' end of the cDNA by means of T4 RNA ligase 1. To prevent hairpin formation, the 12-nucleotide UMI was made up of two random hexamers with an eight-base spacer between them. From the second PCR onward, the TCR alpha and beta chain libraries were handled separately, and dual indexing was used for multiplexing. After pooling, the indexed libraries were analyzed by capillary electrophoresis and sequenced on either an Illumina MiSeq or NextSeq. Libraries were spiked with PhiX DNA at about 5-7.5% so that base diversity was increased and cluster recognition was improved. As for the original processing: Demultiplexor pulled UMIs out of read 2, joined the UMIs with the TCR sequence from read 1, and separated reads according to sample indices. Decombinator identified V and J genes and V-J junctions and gave each TCR a five-part identifier that included V and J deletions. Collapsinator relied on UMIs to correct both sequencing errors and PCR amplification heterogeneity, producing a UMI-based abundance for each TCR. CDR3Translator converted identifiers to nucleotide sequence, translated to amino acids, and extracted CDR3 regions using terminal motifs. Error-corrected counts of alpha and beta TCRs from blood and skin were compared after being normalized to the amount of input RNA. TCRdb trimmed public reads at Q25 via fastp, called clones via MiXCR and kept in-frame beta chains. When rows share a CDR3 protein, they turn into one entry using the most common DNA and genes. The V and J calls and clone size come from TCRdb's table, not from the authors' own analysis. The sample yields more than 45,000 distinct CDR3 sequences; 5.5% to 8.5% were counted once. The leading ten clones occupy 8.5% to 10% of the sample.

Inclusive of the bounding cysteine and phenylalanine, the CDR3 is 14 residues long. Left in the record is the CDR3 DNA by itself, 42 bases read in frame from the first base. Germline trimming amounts to 6 bases on V and 3 bases on J, with 8 as the count of junction bases outside the gene matches. In the germline V gene, CDR1 corresponds to MNHNS and CDR2 to SASEGT. Beyond this particular receptor, the publication reports: The potential sensitivity of the RNA-based method to TCR transcript changes with T cell activation and differentiation was acknowledged.

The study described a robust, sensitive protocol for amplifying, sequencing and analyzing TCRs, using 3' ligation of a UMI-containing oligonucleotide to TCR cDNA. Whole blood analysis involved drawing more than 2 ml of peripheral blood from adult healthy volunteers into Tempus tubes and then extracting RNA following the manufacturer's instructions. Total RNA was treated with RQ1 DNase, without cell sorting, prior to reverse transcription, with an input of roughly 1 to 1000 ng being targeted. Libraries were prepared from skin biopsies and whole blood so that pipeline robustness could be tested in samples in which T cells form a minority population.

The clonotype originates from a male donor in good health. The chain couples TRBV6-1 to TRBJ2-7; 7 bases in the middle match TRBD1. The nucleotide sequence is given as TGTGCCAGCAGACTACAGGGGTCAGGCTACGAGCAGTACTTC. Translation gives CASRLQGSGYEQYF.